A selection of T cell receptor beta chains follows, all from one sample in a study of shared clonotypes between healthy human individuals. The method was immunoSEQ multiplex PCR; TCRdb's version includes in-frame clones alone and lacks a portion of them. Of more than 400,000 clones in the sample, about 96% were seen once. The sample was naive CD4+ T cells sorted from blood. The receptors stem from a woman aged 30 to 39 in good health. Both conserved end residues are part of each CDR3. The D gene is left open where the match is weak. Only part of the rows carry a size: once, few, many, or a class if the clone is expanded.

CASSLEGGGYGYTF,TGTGCCAGCAGCTTAGAGGGGGGCGGCTATGGCTACACCTTC,NA,NA,14,TRBV11-2,TRBJ1-2
CASRLAGQETQYF,TGTGCCAGTAGACTAGCGGGACAAGAGACCCAGTACTTC,TRBD2,NA,13,TRBV19,TRBJ2-5
CASSLSLAGGRNTGELFF,TGCGCCAGCAGCTTGAGCCTAGCGGGAGGGAGGAACACCGGGGAGCTGTTTTTT,TRBD2,NA,18,TRBV5-1,TRBJ2-2
CASSSQETQYF,TGTGCCAGCAGCTCCCAAGAGACCCAGTACTTC,NA,NA,11,TRBV5-6,TRBJ2-5
CASRPAFRGGPAYEQYF,TGTGCCAGCAGGCCTGCGTTTCGTGGAGGCCCGGCCTACGAGCAGTACTTC,NA,NA,17,TRBV5-5,TRBJ2-7
CASRGLAAKETQYF,TGCGCCAGCCGCGGACTAGCGGCTAAAGAGACCCAGTACTTC,TRBD2,NA,14,TRBV5-1,TRBJ2-5
CASSLASRGEQYF,TGCGCCAGCAGCTTGGCCTCACGGGGTGAGCAGTACTTC,NA,NA,13,TRBV5-1,TRBJ2-7
CASSSLLGLREQYF,TGTGCCAGCAGCTCCCTGTTGGGTCTGAGGGAGCAGTACTTC,NA,once,14,TRBV7-2,TRBJ2-7
CASSFEGGTYEQYF,TGTGCCAGCAGTTTCGAGGGAGGGACCTACGAGCAGTACTTC,TRBD2,NA,14,TRBV28,TRBJ2-7
CASSLDSGYEQFF,TGTGCCAGCAGCTTAGATTCGGGGTATGAGCAGTTCTTC,NA,NA,13,TRBV11-3,TRBJ2-1
CASSRDRGLNTQYF,TGTGCCAGCAGCCGGGACAGGGGATTGAATACGCAGTATTTT,TRBD1,once,14,TRBV11-2,TRBJ2-3
CASSFGHQSQETQYF,TGCGCCAGCAGCTTCGGTCACCAGTCTCAAGAGACCCAGTACTTC,NA,NA,15,TRBV5-1,TRBJ2-5
CASSLAGSLSYEQYF,TGTGCCAGCAGCTTAGCGGGATCCCTCTCCTACGAGCAGTACTTC,NA,once,15,TRBV7-9,TRBJ2-7
CASSEDAGGEETQYF,TGTGCCAGCAGTGAAGACGCGGGGGGGGAAGAGACCCAGTACTTC,TRBD2,NA,15,TRBV2,TRBJ2-5
CASPPSRGLSTDTQYF,TGTGCCAGTCCCCCCTCTCGGGGACTTAGCACAGATACGCAGTATTTT,NA,NA,16,TRBV28,TRBJ2-3
CASSWGPGETQYF,TGCGCCAGCAGCTGGGGACCGGGGGAGACCCAGTACTTC,NA,NA,13,TRBV5-1,TRBJ2-5
CASSLGTGGGGEKLFF,TGTGCCAGCAGCCTCGGGACAGGGGGCGGTGGTGAAAAACTGTTTTTT,TRBD1,NA,16,TRBV11-2,TRBJ1-4
CASSAQGALYEQYF,TGTGCCAGCAGCGCACAGGGGGCGCTCTACGAGCAGTACTTC,TRBD1,few,14,TRBV9,TRBJ2-7
CASRGPGQGGEQYF,TGTGCCAGCAGGGGCCCCGGACAGGGTGGCGAGCAGTACTTC,TRBD1,NA,14,TRBV28,TRBJ2-7
CASSLLPTGTSGSADTQYF,TGTGCCAGCAGCTTACTACCCACCGGGACTAGCGGGAGCGCAGATACGCAGTATTTT,TRBD2,NA,19,TRBV7-7,TRBJ2-3
CASSLGLAQPYEQYF,TGTGCCAGCAGCTTGGGACTAGCCCAACCCTACGAGCAGTACTTC,TRBD2,NA,15,TRBV5-5,TRBJ2-7